A selection of T cell receptor beta chains follows, all from one sample in a study of blood T cell repertoires in COVID-19. The repertoire was sequenced with immunoSEQ multiplex PCR; TCRdb's copy has only in-frame clones and lacks some. The sample records 90,000 to 100,000 clones, around 75% being singletons. The specimen sequenced was peripheral blood. Receptors originate from a man between 65 and 85 years old with acute or convalescent COVID-19. Each CDR3 is given with its conserved first and last residue. Fields, in order: V gene, J gene, D gene, clone size, CDR3 protein, CDR3 DNA. The D gene is left open where the match is weak. Clone size is stated in some rows and not others, as once, few, many or a class when expanded.

>TRBV29-1|TRBJ2-7|NA|few
CSVVVGQGEQYF
TGCAGCGTTGTGGTCGGGCAGGGAGAGCAGTACTTC
>TRBV5-1|TRBJ2-3|NA|NA
CASSLNLRSVRVPDTQYF
TGCGCCAGCAGCTTGAATTTGAGGTCCGTGAGGGTCCCAGATACGCAGTATTTT
>TRBV19|TRBJ1-5|NA|NA
CASSIGRLSNQPQHF
TGTGCCAGTAGTATAGGGCGGCTTAGCAATCAGCCCCAGCATTTT
>TRBV11-2|TRBJ2-1|TRBD2|NA
CASSFHPPGGSSYNEQFF
TGTGCCAGCAGCTTCCACCCCCCGGGGGGAAGCTCCTACAATGAGCAGTTCTTC
>TRBV2|TRBJ1-2|NA|few
CASSEGGDFGYTF
TGTGCCAGCAGTGAAGGGGGCGATTTTGGCTACACCTTC
>TRBV5-4|TRBJ1-6|NA|NA
CASSLAQGLGSPLHF
TGTGCCAGCAGCTTGGCACAGGGCTTGGGCTCACCCCTCCACTTT
>TRBV29-1|TRBJ1-1|TRBD1|NA
CSVARDRDWTEAFF
TGCAGCGTCGCCCGGGACAGGGATTGGACTGAAGCTTTCTTT
>TRBV11-3|TRBJ2-2|NA|NA
CASSSTRITGELFF
TGTGCCAGCAGCTCGACACGTATCACCGGGGAGCTGTTTTTT
>TRBV24-1|TRBJ2-3|NA|NA
CATSDGPSTVTQYF
TGTGCCACCAGTGACGGACCTAGCACCGTAACGCAGTATTTT
>TRBV28|TRBJ1-2|NA|NA
CASTTPAGPFYGYTF
TGTGCCAGCACCACCCCCGCAGGGCCTTTCTATGGCTACACCTTC
>TRBV10-3|TRBJ2-7|TRBD2|NA
CAIRREGLGEQYF
TGTGCCATCAGGCGGGAGGGCCTGGGAGAGCAGTACTTC
>TRBV10-3|TRBJ2-5|TRBD2|NA
CAISAPGLAGGQETQYF
TGTGCCATCAGTGCGCCGGGACTAGCGGGAGGGCAAGAGACCCAGTACTTC
>TRBV7-8|TRBJ1-2|NA|NA
CASSLGRDFVYGYTF
TGTGCCAGCAGCTTAGGAAGAGATTTTGTCTATGGCTACACCTTC
>TRBV6-2/TRBV6-3|TRBJ2-2|TRBD2|NA
CASSYSFGGRWDAGELFF
TGTGCCAGCAGTTACTCGTTCGGCGGGAGGTGGGATGCCGGGGAGCTGTTTTTT
>TRBV30|TRBJ2-1|NA|NA
CAWRRRGRGNEQFF
TGTGCCTGGAGACGCCGCGGGCGGGGCAATGAGCAGTTCTTC
>TRBV19|TRBJ1-3|TRBD1|NA
CASSAPGQSSGNTIYF
TGTGCCAGTAGTGCACCGGGACAGAGCTCTGGAAACACCATATATTTT
>TRBV12-3/TRBV12-4|TRBJ1-5|NA|NA
CASSLGDSQPQHF
TGTGCCAGCAGTTTAGGGGACTCTCAGCCCCAGCATTTT
>TRBV2|TRBJ1-4|NA|NA
CASARTTTNEKLFF
TGTGCCAGCGCTCGGACAACAACTAATGAAAAACTGTTTTTT
>TRBV15|TRBJ2-5|TRBD1|NA
CATSRTGGGETQYF
TGTGCCACCAGCCGGACAGGGGGTGGGGAGACCCAGTACTTC
>TRBV5-8|TRBJ1-6|NA|NA
CASSLQGYNSPLHF
TGTGCCAGCAGCTTACAGGGCTATAATTCACCCCTCCACTTT
>TRBV12-2|TRBJ2-5|NA|NA
CASRLEGLEAETQYF
TGTGCAAGTCGCTTAGAGGGGCTTGAGGCGGAGACCCAGTACTTC
>TRBV19|TRBJ1-4|NA|NA
CAAGRTNEKLFF
TGTGCCGCGGGGAGAACTAATGAAAAACTGTTTTTT
>TRBV28|TRBJ1-1|TRBD1|once
CASRSTGGWGTEAFF
TGTGCCAGCAGATCGACAGGGGGCTGGGGCACTGAAGCTTTCTTT
>TRBV19|TRBJ2-7|NA|NA
CASSIGGANEQYF
TGTGCCAGTAGTATCGGAGGGGCCAACGAGCAGTACTTC